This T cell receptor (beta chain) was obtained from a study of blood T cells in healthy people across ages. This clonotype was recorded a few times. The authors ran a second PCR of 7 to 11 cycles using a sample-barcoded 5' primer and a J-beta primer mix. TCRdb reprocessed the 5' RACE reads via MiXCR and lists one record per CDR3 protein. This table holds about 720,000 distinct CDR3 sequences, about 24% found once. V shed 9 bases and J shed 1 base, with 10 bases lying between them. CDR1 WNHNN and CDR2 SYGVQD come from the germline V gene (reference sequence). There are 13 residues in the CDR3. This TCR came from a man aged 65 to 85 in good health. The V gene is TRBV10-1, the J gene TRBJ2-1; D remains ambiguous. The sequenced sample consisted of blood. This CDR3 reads CASRSRSYNEQFF. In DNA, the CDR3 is TGCGCCAGTCGTTCCAGATCCTACAATGAGCAGTTCTTC.